Below are 27 T cell receptor beta chains sequenced from a single sample in a study of cytomegalovirus exposure and HLA in healthy donors. The PCR ran on 60 Vbeta and 13 Jbeta primers. TCRdb's copy holds only in-frame clones and misses some; the assay was immunoSEQ multiplex PCR. Of over 150,000 clones detected, 82% appear once; the ten largest clones hold 0.098%. Sequenced sample: PBMCs. The receptors shown here come from a boy aged 2 to 10 in good health and CMV-seronegative.

This rearrangement joins TRBV29-1 to TRBJ2-1; tentative D call: TRBD2 (6 bases). The germline CDR1 and CDR2 sequences are SQVTM and ANQGSEA. V dropped 6 bases and J dropped 6 bases, with 18 bases sitting between them. The CDR3 spans 14 residues. DNA of the CDR3: TGCAGCGTGCGGGAAGGGACCCCGACCAATGAGCAGTTCTTC. It yields the protein CSVREGTPTNEQFF.

The V gene is TRBV29-1, the J gene TRBJ1-5; D not certain. The V gene's germline CDR1 is SQVTM and CDR2 ANQGSEA. The V gene lost 5 bases and the J gene lost 5 bases, with 13 bases spanning the gap. The CDR3 has 13 residues. As DNA, the CDR3 is TGCAGCGTTTCTGAGGGTCGGGATCAGCCCCAGCATTTT. Amino acid sequence: CSVSEGRDQPQHF.

J is TRBJ1-2 and V is TRBV5-4, with a possible D match to TRBD1 (6 bases). This CDR3 contains 15 residues. Per the germline V gene, CDR1 is SGHNT and CDR2 is YYREEE (reference sequence). Trimming stripped 5 bases from V and 4 bases from J, with 18 bases between. Here the CDR3 DNA reads TGTGCCAGCAGTCGCGCAGGGGCCTCGGGCTATGGCTACACCTTC. Translated: CASSRAGASGYGYTF. Variable domain in full (rest from reference TRBV5-4 and TRBJ1-2): ETGVTQSPTHLIKTRGQQVTLRCSSQSGHNTVSWYQQALGQGPQFIFQYYREEENGRGNFPPRFSGLQFPNYSSELNVNALELDDSALYLCASSRAGASGYGYTFGSGTRLTVV.

The chain employs TRBV4-1 and TRBJ1-2; 7 nucleotides agree with TRBD1. J was trimmed by 8 bases and V by 4 bases; bases with no gene match: 4. CDR1 and CDR2 from the germline V gene are MGHRA and YSYEKL. The CDR3 loop spans 12 amino acids. The CDR3: CASSPTGQGYTF. In nucleotides, the CDR3 is TGCGCCAGCAGCCCGACAGGGCAAGGCTACACCTTC.

This clone was recorded a few times. The CDR3, as DNA: TGTGCCAGCAGCCATAACCTAAAGGCGGGGAACACTGAAGCTTTCTTT. Translated, it gives CASSHNLKAGNTEAFF. The V and J genes are TRBV4-2 and TRBJ1-1; D gene ambiguous. Germline V gene sequence: CDR1 LGHNA, CDR2 YNFKEQ. CDR3 length: 16 amino acids. V dropped 3 bases and J dropped 1 base, with 15 bases sitting between them.

J is TRBJ2-3 and V is TRBV9; D is uncertain. The V end lost 0 bases, the J end lost 5 bases, and 13 bases lay between the germline ends. CDR3 size: 15 residues. In germline, CDR1 is SGDLS, CDR2 YYNGEE. The CDR3 DNA is TGTGCCAGCAGCGTAGATGTGGAGTCCGTAGATACGCAGTATTTT. This encodes CASSVDVESVDTQYF. Using reference TRBV9 and TRBJ2-3 for the parts outside the CDR3, the full variable domain is DSGVTQTPKHLITATGQRVTLRCSPRSGDLSVYWYQQSLDQGLQFLIQYYNGEERAKGNILERFSAQQFPDLHSELNLSSLELGDSALYFCASSVDVESVDTQYFGPGTRLTVL.

This clone was recorded only once. The chain carries TRBV4-1 and TRBJ1-1; 8 bases are a match to TRBD1. Germline CDR1 is MGHRA and CDR2 is YSYEKL. The CDR3 extends over 15 amino acids. V shed 0 bases and J 7 bases; nucleotides not matched to a gene: 7. The CDR3 nucleotides are TGCGCCAGCAGCCAAGACTGGGGGACAGGTCGTGAAGCTTTCTTT. It is translated as CASSQDWGTGREAFF.

The V gene is TRBV7-3, the J gene TRBJ1-3; the D is unclear. Between the trimmed V and J ends, which lost 1 base and 0 bases, there was a span of 16 bases. Germline CDR1 and CDR2: SGHTA and FQGTGA. This CDR3 has 18 amino acids. The CDR3 spells CASSLRLSEAFSGNTIYF. The DNA for the CDR3 is TGTGCCAGCAGCTTAAGACTCTCTGAAGCGTTCTCTGGAAACACCATATATTTT.

This chain joins TRBV7-9 and TRBJ1-1; possible D gene TRBD1, 5 bases. Trimming took off 2 bases at V and 3 bases at J, with 10 bases between the two ends. From germline, CDR1 is SEHNR and CDR2 FQNEAQ (reference sequence). The CDR3 contains 14 residues. For the CDR3, the DNA is TGTGCCAGCAGCTTACAGGGTCAGGACACTGAAGCTTTCTTT. Translating it yields CASSLQGQDTEAFF.

The chain joins TRBV19 to TRBJ2-3; TRBD2 is a possible D gene (7 bases). The CDR3 length is 14 residues. Germline CDR1 is LNHDA and CDR2 is SQIVND (reference sequence). V was pared by 6 bases and J by 6 bases, with 16 bases between. As DNA, the CDR3 is TGTGCCAGTAGCCATGGACTAGGGGGGGATACGCAGTATTTT. It yields the protein CASSHGLGGDTQYF.

J is TRBJ2-1 and V is TRBV7-9; D is ambiguous. This CDR3 is 16 amino acids long. Trimming stripped 4 bases from V and 4 bases from J, with 17 bases between. Germline CDR1 and CDR2: SEHNR and FQNEAQ (reference sequence). The CDR3, as DNA: TGTGCCAGCAGCTCACTATCGGCCCCCGGTTACAATGAGCAGTTCTTC. Amino acids: CASSSLSAPGYNEQFF.

V gene TRBV4-3 combines with J gene TRBJ2-3; the D gene is possibly TRBD2 (7 bases). Trimming stripped 0 bases from V and 4 bases from J, with 14 bases between. In germline, CDR1 is LGHNA, CDR2 YSLEER. CDR3 length equals 16 residues. The CDR3 DNA reads as TGCGCCAGCAGCCAAGATAGGGCGGGGGCCCCAGATACGCAGTATTTT. It yields the protein CASSQDRAGAPDTQYF.

This chain joins TRBV7-9 and TRBJ1-1; possibly TRBD1 for D (5 bases). Per germline, CDR1 SEHNR and CDR2 FQNEAQ (reference sequence). The germline V and J ends were trimmed by 2 bases and 4 bases, with 14 bases remaining between them. CDR3 length: 15 amino acids. The CDR3: CASSLITRRGTEAFF. CDR3 in DNA: TGTGCCAGCAGCTTAATAACTCGGAGGGGCACTGAAGCTTTCTTT.

V gene TRBV7-2 combines with J gene TRBJ2-3, with a weak D call TRBD2 (6 bases). Germline V gene sequence: CDR1 SGHTA, CDR2 FQGNSA. CDR3 size: 14 residues. V lost 5 bases, J lost 4 bases, and 13 bases lay in between. The CDR3 DNA reads as TGTGCCAGCAGCCACCGGGAGCCGGCAGATACGCAGTATTTT. It translates to CASSHREPADTQYF. Based on the CDR3 plus reference TRBV7-2 and TRBJ2-3, the full variable domain is GAGVSQSPSNKVTEKGKDVELRCDPISGHTALYWYRQSLGQGLEFLIYFQGNSAPDKSGLPSDRFSAERTGGSVSTLTIQRTQQEDSAVYLCASSHREPADTQYFGPGTRLTVL.

V gene TRBV4-3 combines with J gene TRBJ1-2; perhaps TRBD1 as D (5 bases). Trimming took 4 bases from V and 7 from J, leaving 16 bases between them. The CDR3 is made up of 14 amino acids. Germline CDR1 is LGHNA and CDR2 is YSLEER. This CDR3 reads CASSPKTDRGGYTF. The CDR3 DNA reads as TGCGCCAGCAGCCCAAAGACGGATAGGGGTGGCTACACCTTC.

A few counts support this clone. This chain connects TRBV6-5 to TRBJ2-7; D possibly corresponds to TRBD1 (6 bases). Germline loops: CDR1 MNHEY, CDR2 SVGAGI. V was pared by 4 bases and J by 6 bases, with 13 bases between. This CDR3 spans 13 amino acids. CDR3 sequence (DNA): TGTGCCAGCAGTTTATACAGGGAGAGCGAGCAGTACTTC. Translating gives CASSLYRESEQYF.

The chain couples TRBV6-6 to TRBJ1-3; D is unclear. Germline V gene data show CDR1 as MNHNY and CDR2 as SVGAGI (reference sequence). Trimming cost V 5 bases and J 0 bases, with 8 bases left between them. This CDR3 comprises 14 residues. CDR3 nucleotides: TGTGCCAGCAGTACCGGGAGCTCTGGAAACACCATATATTTT. This translates into CASSTGSSGNTIYF.

V usage is TRBV7-9 and J usage is TRBJ1-1; D not resolved. The V end was cut by 5 bases, the J end by 4 bases, with 17 bases between. The CDR3 is 15 residues long. CDR1 is SEHNR, CDR2 FQNEAQ, per germline (reference sequence). This chain's CDR3 is CASSSFRRGVTEAFF. As DNA, the CDR3 is TGTGCCAGCAGCAGCTTCAGGCGGGGAGTCACTGAAGCTTTCTTT.

The chain uses TRBV9 and TRBJ2-1; D uncertain. Trimming cost V 0 bases and J 5 bases, with 6 bases left between them. Per the germline V gene, CDR1 is SGDLS and CDR2 is YYNGEE. The CDR3 is made up of 13 amino acids. The CDR3 DNA reads TGTGCCAGCAGCGTAGGTCAGGACAATGAGCAGTTCTTC. This encodes CASSVGQDNEQFF.

Comment on this clone: The junction departs from the called germline gene at one end, perhaps through a read error. This chain connects TRBV7-2 to TRBJ2-7, with TRBD2 matching 8 bases. CDR3 size: 11 residues. Germline V gene data show CDR1 as SGHTA and CDR2 as FQGNSA. CDR3 sequence (DNA): TGTGCCAGCAGCAGAGGGCCGGGACTAGACTTC. Residues: CASSRGPGLDF.

This clone was seen once. An end of the junction does not agree with germline; a read error may underlie this. The chain joins TRBV7-9 to TRBJ2-5; the D gene is possibly TRBD1 (5 bases). The better agreement between TRBJ2-7 and the DNA end casts doubt on the J call. The CDR3 runs 15 residues. Germline values: CDR1 SEHNR, CDR2 FQNEAQ (reference sequence). In DNA, the CDR3 is TGTTCCAGCAGCTTCCTCCGTGGGGCCTCCTACGAGCAGTACTTC. Translated, it gives CSSSFLRGASYEQYF.

The rearrangement links TRBV4-1 to TRBJ2-5, with 12 bases aligning to TRBD2. J lost 1 base, V lost 5 bases, and 5 bases had no gene match. Looked up from germline, CDR1 is MGHRA and CDR2 is YSYEKL. CDR3 length equals 16 residues. The DNA of the CDR3 is TGCGCCAGCAGCAAGACTAGCGGGGGCTTCCAAGAGACCCAGTACTTC. This translates into CASSKTSGGFQETQYF.

This clone came up once. V is TRBV7-2 and J is TRBJ2-7; tentative D call: TRBD1 (6 bases). Trimming took 3 bases from V and 0 from J, leaving 12 bases between them. The CDR3 sequence is 15 residues long. Germline-derived CDR1 and CDR2 are SGHTA and FQGNSA. The CDR3 loop reads CASSFRQGLSYEQYF. The DNA for the CDR3 is TGTGCCAGCAGCTTTCGGCAGGGGCTCTCCTACGAGCAGTACTTC.

The chain couples TRBV7-2 to TRBJ2-3, with 13 positions matching TRBD2. Trimming at V came to 2 bases and at J to 4 bases, leaving 9 bases not matched to a gene. The CDR3 runs 18 residues. The germline V gene encodes CDR1 SGHTA and CDR2 FQGNSA. CDR3 sequence: CASSLRALAGGPADTQYF. Written as DNA, the CDR3 is TGTGCCAGCAGCTTACGGGCACTAGCGGGGGGGCCGGCAGATACGCAGTATTTT.

This chain joins TRBV9 and TRBJ2-1; a weak D match, TRBD2 (6 bases). The CDR3 loop spans 13 amino acids. Germline V gene data show CDR1 as SGDLS and CDR2 as YYNGEE. Deletions cut 3 bases from V and 3 bases from J, with 7 bases between. The CDR3 here is CASSGGDYNEQFF. The CDR3 bases are TGTGCCAGCAGCGGGGGGGACTACAATGAGCAGTTCTTC.

This clone was observed a handful of times. The genes are TRBV6-5 and TRBJ1-5; no reliable D call. V was shortened by 2 bases and J by 5 bases, with 10 bases between the two germline ends. Germline V gene data show CDR1 as MNHEY and CDR2 as SVGAGI. CDR3 length equals 14 residues. The CDR3 here is CASSYSREDQPQHF. For the CDR3, the DNA is TGTGCCAGCAGTTACAGTAGGGAGGATCAGCCCCAGCATTTT.

The rearrangement links TRBV2 to TRBJ2-1, with D tentatively TRBD2 (7 bases). This CDR3 contains 13 residues. Germline assignment: CDR1 SNHLY and CDR2 FYNNEI. The V and J ends lost 7 bases and 7 bases respectively, with 14 bases between them. The CDR3 here is CASKRGGSNEQFF. CDR3 nucleotides: TGTGCCAGCAAGAGGGGGGGGAGTAATGAGCAGTTCTTC.